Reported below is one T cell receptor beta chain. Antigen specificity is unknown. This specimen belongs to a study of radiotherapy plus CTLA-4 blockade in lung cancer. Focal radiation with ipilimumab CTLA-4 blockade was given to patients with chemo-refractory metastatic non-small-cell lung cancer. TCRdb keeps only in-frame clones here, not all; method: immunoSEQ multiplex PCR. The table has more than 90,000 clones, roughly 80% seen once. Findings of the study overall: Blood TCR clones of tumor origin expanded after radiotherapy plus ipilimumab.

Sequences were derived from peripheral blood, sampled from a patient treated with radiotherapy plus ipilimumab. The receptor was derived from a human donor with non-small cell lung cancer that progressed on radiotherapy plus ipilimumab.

The CDR3 DNA follows: TGTGCCAGCAGTGAAGCGCGTCGGCAGGGCCTCGGACCCCAGCATTTT. It translates to CASSEARRQGLGPQHF. V gene TRBV6-1 combines with J gene TRBJ1-5; possible D gene TRBD1, 5 bases. The germline V gene has CDR1 MNHNS and CDR2 SASEGT. V was pared by 0 bases and J by 10 bases, with 19 bases between. The CDR3 runs 16 residues.